The 22 T cell receptor beta chains in this list originate from one sample, sequenced in a study of T cells after yellow fever vaccination. TCRdb passed the 5' RACE reads through MiXCR, listing each CDR3 protein once. The sample has under 700,000 distinct CDR3 sequences, about 17% seen once. The sample consisted of PBMCs, taken 5 days after the first yellow fever vaccination. These receptor sequences come from a young man who received the YFV17D yellow fever vaccine.

The CDR3 sequence is CSGTSASGGNEQFF. In DNA, the CDR3 is TGCAGTGGTACGAGTGCTAGCGGGGGCAATGAGCAGTTCTTC. The V call is TRBV20-1, the J call TRBJ2-1, with 10 positions matching TRBD2. There are 14 residues in the CDR3. Germline trimming cut 7 bases from V and 6 bases from J; bases unmatched to any gene: 9. Germline V gene sequence: CDR1 DFQATT, CDR2 SNEGSKA (reference sequence).

This clonotype has only a few counts. The CDR3 coding sequence is TGCGCCAGCAGCTCCTTCGACACGAACACTGAAGCTTTCTTT. Translating it yields CASSSFDTNTEAFF. The V call is TRBV5-1, the J call TRBJ1-1; D is undetermined. The V end lost 3 bases, the J end lost 1 base, and 10 bases lay between the germline ends. From germline, CDR1 is SGHRS and CDR2 YFSETQ. The CDR3 spans 14 residues.

This clonotype appeared a few times. V and J are TRBV7-9 and TRBJ1-5; D is unresolved. V lost 1 base and J 5 bases, leaving 6 bases between the germline ends. CDR1 is SEHNR and CDR2 is FQNEAQ in the germline V gene (reference sequence). The CDR3 runs to 13 residues. DNA for the CDR3: TGTGCCAGCAGCTTAGGGAATCATCAGCCCCAGCATTTT. It encodes CASSLGNHQPQHF.

This clonotype has a handful of counts. The chain has TRBV7-2 and TRBJ2-7; 8 bases fit TRBD1. V shed 5 bases, J shed 6 bases, and the junction held 12 bases outside the gene matches. Germline values: CDR1 SGHTA, CDR2 FQGNSA. This CDR3 is 15 amino acids long. CDR3 bases: TGTGCCAGCAGCGTTAGAAGACCACAGGGGGTCGAGCAGTACTTC. Amino acids: CASSVRRPQGVEQYF.

This clonotype was seen a few times. This chain links TRBV7-3 with TRBJ2-1; TRBD2 is a possible D gene (6 bases). The length of the CDR3 is 19 residues. Germline V CDR1 and CDR2: SGHTA, FQGTGA. V dropped 1 base and J dropped 3 bases, with 22 bases sitting between them. CDR3 sequence reads: CASSLKGSGLNGGYNEQFF. CDR3 DNA sequence: TGTGCCAGCAGCTTAAAGGGTTCGGGGCTTAACGGGGGCTACAATGAGCAGTTCTTC.

This chain connects TRBV7-2 to TRBJ2-1; D is uncertain. The V and J ends lost 4 bases and 9 bases respectively, with 13 bases between them. This CDR3 has 13 residues. Germline-derived CDR1 and CDR2 are SGHTA and FQGNSA. CDR3 bases: TGTGCCAGCAGCTCCCCCGGTATACCTGAGCAGTTCTTC. Its translation is CASSSPGIPEQFF.

This clonotype was seen a handful of times. V is TRBV5-4 and J is TRBJ2-3; D remains ambiguous. CDR3 length equals 12 residues. Germline CDR1 reads SGHNT; CDR2 reads YYREEE (reference sequence). Trimming removed 4 bases at V and 12 bases at J, with 15 bases between. The CDR3 spells CASSPGPSFQYF. The CDR3, as DNA: TGTGCCAGCAGCCCTGGACCCTCTTTCCAGTATTTT.

This clonotype was seen repeatedly, ten times or more. The chain combines TRBV3-1 with TRBJ1-1, with D unresolved. Germline V CDR1 and CDR2: LGHDT, YNNKEL (reference sequence). This CDR3 contains 13 residues. V lost 2 bases and J lost 1, with 5 bases in between. CDR3 DNA sequence: TGTGCCAGCAGCCAACGCCAGAACACTGAAGCTTTCTTT. It yields the protein CASSQRQNTEAFF.

This clonotype was observed a few times. The rearrangement joins TRBV6-5 to TRBJ1-3; D perhaps matches TRBD1 (5 bases). Germline V lookup: CDR1 MNHEY, CDR2 SVGAGI. Trimming removed 0 bases from V and 4 bases from J, with 10 bases in between. The CDR3 consists of 15 residues. As DNA, the CDR3 is TGTGCCAGCAGTTACTCGGGGCAGCGAGGAAACACCATATATTTT. Amino acid sequence: CASSYSGQRGNTIYF.

This sequence joins TRBV14 and TRBJ1-1; TRBD1 agrees at 8 bases. This CDR3 has 15 amino acids. The germline V gene encodes CDR1 SGHDN and CDR2 FVKESK. The trim removed 5 bases at V and 0 bases at J, leaving 5 bases unmatched. This CDR3 reads CASSAQGALNTEAFF. CDR3 DNA sequence: TGTGCCAGCAGCGCTCAGGGGGCCTTGAACACTGAAGCTTTCTTT.

This clonotype was counted a few times. The genes are TRBV20-1 and TRBJ1-5; unclear D gene. Germline V gene data show CDR1 as DFQATT and CDR2 as SNEGSKA (reference sequence). Trimming took off 1 base at V and 5 bases at J, with 12 bases between the two ends. This CDR3 is built from 14 residues. The CDR3 DNA follows: TGCAGTGCTAGAGGAGGGCAGCAATATCAGCCCCAGCATTTT. It specifies CSARGGQQYQPQHF.

The V gene is TRBV11-2, the J gene TRBJ2-5; possibly TRBD1 for D (6 bases). Germline lookup yields CDR1 SGHAT and CDR2 FQNNGV. This CDR3 region has 15 residues. V was trimmed by 5 bases and J by 3 bases, leaving 16 bases between them. The CDR3 region is CASSHLPTGEETQYF. Written as DNA, the CDR3 is TGTGCCAGCAGCCACCTCCCGACAGGAGAAGAGACCCAGTACTTC.

This sequence joins TRBV18 and TRBJ2-7; D might be TRBD1 (6 bases). Between the trimmed V and J ends, which lost 7 bases and 3 bases, there was a span of 22 bases. Germline V CDR1 and CDR2: KGHSH, LQKENI. The CDR3 covers 16 residues. For the CDR3, the DNA is TGTGCCAGCTGGGACATTGGAAGGGCTTGGTTCTACGAGCAGTACGTC. It yields the protein CASWDIGRAWFYEQYV.

This clonotype has more than one count but fewer than ten. The rearrangement uses TRBV6-1 and TRBJ2-7; either TRBD1 or TRBD2 may supply D (5 bases each). The CDR3 contains 14 residues. With 6 bases removed from V and 2 bases from J, the gap between germline ends came to 14 bases. The germline V gene encodes CDR1 MNHNS and CDR2 SASEGT. This CDR3 is CASREGPLTYEQYF. CDR3 nucleotides: TGTGCCAGCAGAGAGGGGCCCCTTACCTACGAGCAGTACTTC.

The chain carries TRBV10-3 and TRBJ2-2; 9 bases map to TRBD2. The trim removed 6 bases at V and 3 bases at J, leaving 8 bases unmatched. Germline CDR1 reads ENHRY; CDR2 reads SYGVKD. CDR3 length equals 16 residues. CDR3 DNA sequence: TGTGCCATCAGCCCTTTAGCGGGGGAAGACACCGGGGAGCTGTTTTTT. Residues: CAISPLAGEDTGELFF.

This clonotype was counted a few times. The V and J genes are TRBV7-9 and TRBJ1-1; no reliable D call. The CDR3 is 14 amino acids. Germline CDR1 reads SEHNR; CDR2 reads FQNEAQ (reference sequence). V was cut by 5 bases and J by 1 base, with 11 bases left in between. CDR3 nucleotide sequence: TGTGCCAGCAGCCGACCCTCAGCGAACACTGAAGCTTTCTTT. Protein: CASSRPSANTEAFF.

The rearrangement links TRBV15 to TRBJ1-6; 7 nucleotides line up with TRBD1. The V gene's germline CDR1 is LNHNV and CDR2 YYDKDF (reference sequence). The CDR3 length is 13 residues. V trimming: 3 bases; J trimming: 9 bases; junction bases outside the gene matches: 2. The chain's CDR3 is CATSSPGGSPLHF. The CDR3 coding sequence is TGTGCCACCAGCAGCCCAGGGGGTTCACCCCTCCACTTT.

This clonotype was counted a few times. The chain uses TRBV10-3 and TRBJ2-7, with 9 bases aligning to TRBD1. Germline lookup yields CDR1 ENHRY and CDR2 SYGVKD. The CDR3 has 15 residues. V lost 4 bases and J lost 1; bases outside the gene matches: 5. CDR3 sequence reads: CAISGDRVKSYEQYF. CDR3 DNA sequence: TGTGCCATCAGTGGGGACAGGGTAAAGTCCTACGAGCAGTACTTC.

This rearrangement joins TRBV6-5 to TRBJ1-6; D is possibly TRBD1 (6 bases). Germline assignment: CDR1 MNHEY and CDR2 SVGAGI. V was trimmed by 5 bases and J by 2 bases, leaving 13 bases between them. The CDR3 covers 16 residues. CDR3 coding DNA: TGTGCCAGCAGTCGACAGGCTAGCACCTATAATTCACCCCTCCACTTT. Translated: CASSRQASTYNSPLHF.

V usage is TRBV10-1 and J usage is TRBJ2-5; D is perhaps TRBD2 (5 bases). This CDR3 is 15 amino acids long. The germline V and J ends were trimmed by 4 bases and 0 bases, with 12 bases remaining between them. CDR1 and CDR2 from the germline V gene are WNHNN and SYGVQD (reference sequence). CDR3 bases: TGCGCCAGCAGTGGCGACGGACTGTACCAAGAGACCCAGTACTTC. It yields the protein CASSGDGLYQETQYF.

The V call is TRBV7-2, the J call TRBJ2-7; possibly TRBD1 for D (6 bases). V was pared by 3 bases and J by 2 bases, with 17 bases between. The CDR3 covers 16 residues. CDR1 SGHTA and CDR2 FQGNSA come from the germline V gene. Written as DNA, the CDR3 is TGTGCCAGCAGCTTGACGCCCGGGACACCTCCCTACGAGCAGTACGTC. It encodes CASSLTPGTPPYEQYV.

This clonotype came up once. The chain carries TRBV18 and TRBJ1-4, with 7 nucleotides matching TRBD1. This CDR3 region has 15 residues. With V trimmed by 0 bases and J by 3 bases, 1 base remained unmatched. Germline CDR1 and CDR2: KGHSH and LQKENI. As DNA, the CDR3 is TGTGCCAGCTCACCACCGGGGACAGCTAATGAAAAACTGTTTTTT. As protein: CASSPPGTANEKLFF.